The 24 T cell receptor beta chains below were found in one sample sequenced in a study of shared clonotypes between healthy human individuals. This table comes from immunoSEQ multiplex PCR, and its TCRdb copy is limited to in-frame clones, with some not included. The table lists around 1.9 million clones, 90% to 95% of them singletons. The naive CD8 subset, CD45RO-negative cells positively selected for CCR7, excluded terminally differentiated effector memory CD45RA+ cells. Input material: naive CD8+ T cells from PBMCs. Source of these receptors: a man younger than 35 in good health. Some clones in this sample may be carry-over from other donors' samples.

This chain uses TRBV10-3 with TRBJ2-3; possible D gene TRBD1, 6 bases. Per germline, CDR1 ENHRY and CDR2 SYGVKD. Trimming took 3 bases from V and 1 from J, leaving 11 bases between them. The CDR3 covers 15 residues. The CDR3 spells CAISETGWGTDTQYF. In DNA, the CDR3 is TGTGCCATCAGTGAAACAGGGTGGGGCACAGATACGCAGTATTTT.

This chain connects TRBV6-1 to TRBJ1-4; D is undetermined. V lost 3 bases to trimming and J lost 7 bases, with 12 bases between them. Germline assignment: CDR1 MNHNS and CDR2 SASEGT. This CDR3 comprises 14 residues. DNA of the CDR3: TGTGCCAGCAGTGACTCCCCAGGAAGTGAAAAACTGTTTTTT. Protein: CASSDSPGSEKLFF.

The rearrangement joins TRBV6-5 to TRBJ2-5; unclear D gene. This CDR3 spans 16 amino acids. V gave up 4 bases and J gave up 5 bases, with 20 bases separating them. The germline CDR1 and CDR2 sequences are MNHEY and SVGAGI. CDR3 loop: CASSSPRLDKVETQYF. CDR3 bases: TGTGCCAGCAGTTCCCCACGCCTCGACAAGGTGGAGACCCAGTACTTC.

The V call is TRBV28, the J call TRBJ1-1, with 7 bases identical to TRBD1. The CDR3 runs 15 residues. Unmatched junction bases numbered 10, after V lost 4 bases and J lost 5 bases. Germline V gene sequence: CDR1 MDHEN, CDR2 SYDVKM. CDR3: CASSSSNRGGTEAFF. CDR3 DNA sequence: TGTGCCAGCAGTTCATCCAACAGGGGAGGAACTGAAGCTTTCTTT.

V and J are TRBV7-9 and TRBJ1-1; D is perhaps TRBD1 (6 bases). V was pared by 3 bases and J by 0 bases, with 17 bases between. CDR3 length: 17 amino acids. Germline assignment: CDR1 SEHNR and CDR2 FQNEAQ (reference sequence). CDR3 sequence: CASSFDRREALNTEAFF. CDR3 nucleotide sequence: TGTGCCAGCAGCTTCGACAGGCGTGAAGCTCTGAACACTGAAGCTTTCTTT.

This chain uses TRBV19 with TRBJ1-1; 7 bases are a match to TRBD1. The germline V gene has CDR1 LNHDA and CDR2 SQIVND (reference sequence). CDR3 size: 16 residues. The J segment lost 5 bases and the V segment lost 3 bases, leaving 12 bases of the junction unmatched. The DNA of the CDR3 is TGTGCCAGTAGTATTTGGCACAGGGGTCGTAGTACTGAAGCTTTCTTT. Amino acids: CASSIWHRGRSTEAFF.

V gene TRBV6-5 combines with J gene TRBJ2-7, with D possibly being TRBD1 (5 bases). CDR3 size: 11 residues. Trimming left V 2 bases short and J 12 bases short, with 11 bases between. Per germline, CDR1 MNHEY and CDR2 SVGAGI. The CDR3 nucleotides read TGTGCCAGCAGTTACGGGGCGGAGACGTACTTC. Encoded protein: CASSYGAETYF.

V and J are TRBV27 and TRBJ2-1; TRBD1 might be the D (6 bases). The CDR3 length is 15 residues. With 6 bases removed from V and 7 bases from J, the gap between germline ends came to 19 bases. The germline CDR1 and CDR2 sequences are MNHEY and SMNVEV (reference sequence). CDR3: CASRILGTPGNEQFF. In nucleotides, the CDR3 is TGTGCCAGCAGAATCCTCGGGACACCCGGGAATGAGCAGTTCTTC.

The chain combines TRBV11-2 with TRBJ2-1, with D perhaps TRBD1 (5 bases). There are 13 residues in the CDR3. Germline CDR1 and CDR2: SGHAT and FQNNGV. V lost 7 bases and J 2 bases, leaving 9 bases between the germline ends. The CDR3 loop reads CASTQGAYNEQFF. CDR3 nucleotide sequence: TGTGCCAGCACTCAAGGGGCCTACAATGAGCAGTTCTTC.

The rearrangement links TRBV9 to TRBJ1-2; D ambiguous. Germline V gene sequence: CDR1 SGDLS, CDR2 YYNGEE. The germline V and J ends were trimmed by 0 bases and 5 bases, with 8 bases remaining between them. This CDR3 has 13 amino acids. The CDR3 DNA reads as TGTGCCAGCAGCGTAGGCCACAAGTATGGCTACACCTTC. Translating it yields CASSVGHKYGYTF.

The CDR3 spells CASSPTGSDQPQHF. The CDR3 bases are TGTGCCAGCAGTCCCACAGGGTCCGATCAGCCCCAGCATTTT. The rearrangement uses TRBV28 and TRBJ1-5, with D maybe TRBD1 (6 bases). The CDR3 totals 14 residues. V was cut by 5 bases and J by 5 bases, with 13 bases left in between. Germline values: CDR1 MDHEN, CDR2 SYDVKM.

The chain employs TRBV28 and TRBJ1-1; no clear D. Trimming took 8 bases from V and 5 from J, leaving 15 bases between them. CDR1 MDHEN and CDR2 SYDVKM come from the germline V gene. The CDR3 loop spans 13 amino acids. CDR3 sequence reads: CASADLVGTEAFF. In DNA form, the CDR3 reads TGTGCCAGCGCCGACCTCGTTGGGACTGAAGCTTTCTTT.

The genes are TRBV27 and TRBJ2-5, with 13 bases aligning to TRBD2. The trim removed 5 bases at V and 5 bases at J, leaving 8 bases unmatched. Germline CDR1 and CDR2: MNHEY and SMNVEV (reference sequence). The CDR3 has 16 amino acids. The CDR3 protein is CASSVWTSGSRETQYF. The CDR3 DNA reads TGTGCCAGCAGTGTATGGACTAGCGGGAGTCGGGAGACCCAGTACTTC.

A note on this clone: The sample has other DNA sequences that encode this CDR3 too. The chain carries TRBV5-5 and TRBJ1-1; no reliable D call. Trimming pared 0 bases from V and 0 bases from J, leaving 3 bases between. The CDR3 spans 13 residues. Germline V CDR1 and CDR2: SGHKS, YYEKEE (reference sequence). The CDR3 DNA sequence: TGTGCCAGCAGCTTGGGAGTGAACACTGAAGCTTTCTTT. This translates into CASSLGVNTEAFF. Full variable domain (missing parts from reference TRBV5-5 and TRBJ1-1): DAGVTQSPTHLIKTRGQQVTLRCSPISGHKSVSWYQQVLGQGPQFIFQYYEKEERGRGNFPDRFSARQFPNYSSELNVNALLLGDSALYLCASSLGVNTEAFFGQGTRLTVV.

The chain couples TRBV7-9 to TRBJ2-7, with 12 bases lining up with TRBD2. CDR3 length equals 16 residues. From germline, CDR1 is SEHNR and CDR2 FQNEAQ (reference sequence). Losses at the gene ends were 5 bases for V and 7 bases for J; bases not matched to a gene: 12. The CDR3 loop is CASSTRLAGDQMEQYF. CDR3 DNA: TGTGCCAGCAGCACCAGACTAGCGGGAGACCAGATGGAGCAGTACTTC.

The rearrangement joins TRBV28 to TRBJ1-2; D is uncertain. This CDR3 has 12 residues. Germline CDR1 MDHEN, CDR2 SYDVKM. Trimming removed 3 bases at V and 8 bases at J, with 10 bases between. CDR3 in amino acids: CASSFIEGGYTF. CDR3 nucleotide sequence: TGTGCCAGCAGTTTCATCGAGGGAGGCTACACCTTC.

About this clone itself: At the DNA level, this CDR3 is encoded by other sequences in the same sample as well. The rearrangement links TRBV11-3 to TRBJ2-5; no clear D. Germline CDR1 SGHNT, CDR2 YENEEA. The CDR3 extends over 13 amino acids. V was shortened by 0 bases and J by 4 bases, with 6 bases between the two germline ends. CDR3 DNA: TGTGCCAGCAGCTTAGATCCCCGAGAGACCCAGTACTTC. It yields the protein CASSLDPRETQYF.

The J gene is TRBJ1-2, the V gene TRBV9; D not certain. This CDR3 region has 15 residues. The V gene's germline CDR1 is SGDLS and CDR2 YYNGEE. V lost 0 bases and J 0 bases, leaving 9 bases between the germline ends. The chain's CDR3 is CASSVGALANYGYTF. The CDR3 DNA reads as TGTGCCAGCAGCGTAGGGGCCCTAGCTAACTATGGCTACACCTTC.

The chain recombines TRBV29-1 with TRBJ2-5; 7 bases line up with TRBD1. The ends lost 3 bases at V and 5 bases at J; junction bases unmatched: 3. This CDR3 is 12 amino acids long. The germline gives CDR1 SQVTM, CDR2 ANQGSEA. The CDR3, as DNA: TGCAGCGTTGATGTCAGGGGGGAGACCCAGTACTTC. Its translation: CSVDVRGETQYF.

As concerns this clone: This specimen includes other DNA sequences encoding the same CDR3. The gene calls are TRBV5-1 and TRBJ1-1; D not resolved. Trimming took 0 bases from V and 0 from J, leaving 6 bases between them. The CDR3 loop spans 14 amino acids. Germline V gene data show CDR1 as SGHRS and CDR2 as YFSETQ. This CDR3 is CASSLVPLNTEAFF. DNA of the CDR3: TGCGCCAGCAGCTTGGTACCCTTGAACACTGAAGCTTTCTTT.

The CDR3 DNA is TGTGCCAGCAGCTTAATGGGGACCTACAATGAGCAGTTCTTC. Translated: CASSLMGTYNEQFF. The V and J genes are TRBV7-2 and TRBJ2-1; D remains ambiguous. The V gene lost 2 bases and the J gene lost 2 bases, with 7 bases spanning the gap. The CDR3 sequence is 14 residues long. Per the germline V gene, CDR1 is SGHTA and CDR2 is FQGNSA.

This chain joins TRBV4-1 and TRBJ1-2; D possibly corresponds to TRBD1 (6 bases). Trimming shortened V by 0 bases and J by 4 bases, and 12 bases separated the two germline ends. The CDR3 consists of 15 residues. Germline CDR1 MGHRA, CDR2 YSYEKL. The CDR3 region is CASSQDGRGLYGYTF. The CDR3 DNA reads TGCGCCAGCAGCCAAGATGGTCGGGGGCTCTATGGCTACACCTTC.

This rearrangement joins TRBV5-1 to TRBJ2-7; D remains unclear. CDR1 SGHRS and CDR2 YFSETQ come from the germline V gene. CDR3 length: 15 residues. Trimming removed 0 bases at V and 2 bases at J, with 12 bases between. The CDR3 bases are TGCGCCAGCAGCTTGGGATGGGGTAGCCCCTACGAGCAGTACTTC. Amino acids: CASSLGWGSPYEQYF.

This rearrangement joins TRBV27 to TRBJ2-3, with D perhaps matching TRBD2 (5 bases). The CDR3 is 14 residues long. Germline V CDR1 and CDR2: MNHEY, SMNVEV (reference sequence). V was trimmed by 3 bases and J by 3 bases, leaving 10 bases between them. The CDR3 coding sequence is TGTGCCAGCAGTTTTATTCGGGGTACAGATACGCAGTATTTT. It is translated as CASSFIRGTDTQYF.